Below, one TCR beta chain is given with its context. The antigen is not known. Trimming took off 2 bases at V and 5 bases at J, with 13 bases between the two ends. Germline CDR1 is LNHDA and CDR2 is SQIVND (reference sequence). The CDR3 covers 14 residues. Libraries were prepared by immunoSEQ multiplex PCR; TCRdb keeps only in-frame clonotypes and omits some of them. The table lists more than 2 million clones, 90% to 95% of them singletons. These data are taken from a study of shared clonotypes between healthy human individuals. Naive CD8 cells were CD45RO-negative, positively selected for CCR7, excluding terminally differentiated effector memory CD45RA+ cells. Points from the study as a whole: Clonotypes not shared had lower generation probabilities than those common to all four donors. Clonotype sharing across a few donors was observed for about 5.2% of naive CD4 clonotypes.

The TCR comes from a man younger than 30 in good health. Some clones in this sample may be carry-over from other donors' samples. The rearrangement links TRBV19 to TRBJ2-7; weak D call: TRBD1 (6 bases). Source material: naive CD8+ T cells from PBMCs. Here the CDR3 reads CASSITQGSHEQYF. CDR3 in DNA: TGTGCCAGTAGTATAACCCAGGGGTCCCACGAGCAGTACTTC.